This TCR beta chain comes out of a study of T-cell memory formation after mild COVID-19. Across the whole study: The study found TCR clusters largely donor specific. Study results and caveats: Clones contracting over day 15 to 85 were CD4/CD8 balanced, with later expanders leaning CD4+. Among contracting clones, CD4+ were mainly CM/EM and CD8+ enriched in EMRA. Certain responding clones were present in pre-infection memory, suggesting participation of cross-reactive memory.

Per germline, CDR1 SEHNR and CDR2 FQNEAQ (reference sequence). V was clipped by 3 bases and J by 9 bases, with 18 bases between them. CDR3 length: 15 residues. About this clonotype: Its antigen is undetermined.

One entry per CDR3 protein, called by TCRdb with MiXCR from the 5' RACE reads. The sample holds 100,000 to 150,000 distinct CDR3 sequences, about a sixth seen once. The source is an adult woman who had mild COVID-19 (a few samples of this study predate the infection). Cell type and time point are not known. V and J are TRBV7-9 and TRBJ1-3; D remains unclear. Sequencing was carried out using PBMCs or a T cell subset sorted from them (not recorded which). CDR3 loop: CASSLGSSGFGTIYF. CDR3 DNA: TGTGCCAGCAGCTTGGGGTCTTCAGGATTCGGCACCATATATTTT.